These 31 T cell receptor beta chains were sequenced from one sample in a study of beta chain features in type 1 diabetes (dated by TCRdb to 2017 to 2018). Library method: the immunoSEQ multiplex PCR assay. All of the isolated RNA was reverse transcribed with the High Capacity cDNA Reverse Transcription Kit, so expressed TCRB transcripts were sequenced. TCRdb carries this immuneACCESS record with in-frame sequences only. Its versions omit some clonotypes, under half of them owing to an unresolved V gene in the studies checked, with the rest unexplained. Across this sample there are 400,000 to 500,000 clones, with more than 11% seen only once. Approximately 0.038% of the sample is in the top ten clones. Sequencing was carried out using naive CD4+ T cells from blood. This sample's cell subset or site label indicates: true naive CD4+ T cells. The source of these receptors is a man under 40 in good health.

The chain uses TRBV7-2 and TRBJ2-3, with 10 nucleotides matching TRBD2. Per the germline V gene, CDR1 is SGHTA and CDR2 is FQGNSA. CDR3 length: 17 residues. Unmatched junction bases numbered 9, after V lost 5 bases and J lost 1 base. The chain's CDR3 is CASSARGLAGGTDTQYF. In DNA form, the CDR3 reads TGTGCCAGCAGCGCCCGGGGGCTAGCGGGAGGCACAGATACGCAGTATTTT.

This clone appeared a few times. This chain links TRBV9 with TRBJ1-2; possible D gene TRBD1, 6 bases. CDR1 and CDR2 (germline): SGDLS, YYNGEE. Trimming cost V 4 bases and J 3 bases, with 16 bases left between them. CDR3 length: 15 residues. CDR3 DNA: TGTGCCAGCAGCATAACCCCGGACAGAGACTATGGCTACACCTTC. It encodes CASSITPDRDYGYTF.

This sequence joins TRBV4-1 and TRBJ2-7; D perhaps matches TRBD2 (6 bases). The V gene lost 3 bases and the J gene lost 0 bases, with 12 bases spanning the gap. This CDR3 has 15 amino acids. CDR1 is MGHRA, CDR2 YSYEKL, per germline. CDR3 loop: CASSQAGPSSYEQYF. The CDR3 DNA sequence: TGCGCCAGCAGCCAGGCGGGACCGAGCTCCTACGAGCAGTACTTC.

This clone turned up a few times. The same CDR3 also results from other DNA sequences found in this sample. In DNA form, the CDR3 reads TGCAGCGTTGAAGGGGCCGACTATGGCTACACCTTC. It is translated as CSVEGADYGYTF. This chain uses TRBV29-1 with TRBJ1-2; no reliable D call. This CDR3 spans 12 amino acids. Deletions cut 1 base from V and 3 bases from J, with 6 bases between. Germline CDR1 SQVTM, CDR2 ANQGSEA.

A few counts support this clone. The CDR3 nucleotides are TGTGCCAGCAGTTTTCGGACTAGCGGGAACAATGAGCAGTTCTTC. It is translated as CASSFRTSGNNEQFF. V and J are TRBV27 and TRBJ2-1; 12 nucleotides line up with TRBD2. The ends lost 3 bases at V and 5 bases at J; junction bases unmatched: 2. This CDR3 contains 15 residues. Germline CDR1 and CDR2: MNHEY and SMNVEV (reference sequence).

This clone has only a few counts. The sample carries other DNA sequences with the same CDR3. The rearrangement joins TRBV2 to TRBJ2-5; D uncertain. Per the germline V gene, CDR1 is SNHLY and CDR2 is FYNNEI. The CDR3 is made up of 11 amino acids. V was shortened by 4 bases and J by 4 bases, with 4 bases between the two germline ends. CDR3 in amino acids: CASSVLETQYF. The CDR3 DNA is TGTGCCAGCAGTGTTCTAGAGACCCAGTACTTC.

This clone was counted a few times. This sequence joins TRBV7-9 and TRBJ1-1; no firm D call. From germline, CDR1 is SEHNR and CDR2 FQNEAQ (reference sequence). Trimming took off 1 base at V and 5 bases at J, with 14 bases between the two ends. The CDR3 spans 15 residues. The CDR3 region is CASSLGGSGTTEAFF. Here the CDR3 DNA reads TGTGCCAGCAGCTTAGGAGGTTCAGGAACGACTGAAGCTTTCTTT.

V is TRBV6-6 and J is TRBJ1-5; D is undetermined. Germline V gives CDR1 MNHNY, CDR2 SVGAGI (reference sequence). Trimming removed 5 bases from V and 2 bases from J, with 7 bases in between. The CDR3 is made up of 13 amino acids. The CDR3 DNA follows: TGTGCCAGCAGTATCCCCGGCAATCAGCCCCAGCATTTT. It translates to CASSIPGNQPQHF.

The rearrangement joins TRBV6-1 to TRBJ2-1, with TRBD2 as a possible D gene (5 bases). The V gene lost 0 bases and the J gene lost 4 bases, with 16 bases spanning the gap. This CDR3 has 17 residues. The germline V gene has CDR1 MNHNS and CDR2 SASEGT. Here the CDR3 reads CASSEAQHKRVYNEQFF. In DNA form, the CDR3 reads TGTGCCAGCAGTGAAGCTCAGCACAAGAGGGTATACAATGAGCAGTTCTTC.

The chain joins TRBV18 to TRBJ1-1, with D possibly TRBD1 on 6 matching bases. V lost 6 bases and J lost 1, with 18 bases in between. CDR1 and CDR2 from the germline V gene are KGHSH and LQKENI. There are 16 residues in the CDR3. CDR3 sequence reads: CASSLQGVETNTEAFF. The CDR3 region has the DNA TGTGCCAGCTCTTTACAGGGTGTTGAGACGAACACTGAAGCTTTCTTT.

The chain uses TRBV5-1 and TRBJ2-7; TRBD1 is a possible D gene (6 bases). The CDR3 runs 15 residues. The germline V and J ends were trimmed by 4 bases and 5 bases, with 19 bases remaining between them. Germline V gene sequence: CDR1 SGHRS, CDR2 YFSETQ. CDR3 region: CASSPDNGQRNEQYF. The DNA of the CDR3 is TGCGCCAGCAGCCCGGATAATGGACAGAGGAACGAGCAGTACTTC.

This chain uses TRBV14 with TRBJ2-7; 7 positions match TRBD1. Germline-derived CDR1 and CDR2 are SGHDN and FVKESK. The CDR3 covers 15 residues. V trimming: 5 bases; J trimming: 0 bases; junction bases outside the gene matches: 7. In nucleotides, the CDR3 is TGTGCCAGCAGCGAGGACAGGCGAAGCTCCTACGAGCAGTACGTC. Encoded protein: CASSEDRRSSYEQYV.

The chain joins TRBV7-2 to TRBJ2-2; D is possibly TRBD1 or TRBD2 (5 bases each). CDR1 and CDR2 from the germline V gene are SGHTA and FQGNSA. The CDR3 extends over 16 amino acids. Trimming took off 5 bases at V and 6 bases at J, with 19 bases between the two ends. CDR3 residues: CASSPIRGASPGELFF. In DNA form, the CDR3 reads TGTGCCAGCAGCCCCATCCGGGGCGCATCCCCCGGGGAGCTGTTTTTT.

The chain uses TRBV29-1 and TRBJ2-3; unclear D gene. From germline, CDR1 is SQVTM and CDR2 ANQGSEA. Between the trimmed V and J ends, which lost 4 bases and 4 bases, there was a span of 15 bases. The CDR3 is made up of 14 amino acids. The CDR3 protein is CSVGLRRSADTQYF. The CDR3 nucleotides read TGCAGCGTTGGCCTCAGGCGGTCAGCAGATACGCAGTATTTT.

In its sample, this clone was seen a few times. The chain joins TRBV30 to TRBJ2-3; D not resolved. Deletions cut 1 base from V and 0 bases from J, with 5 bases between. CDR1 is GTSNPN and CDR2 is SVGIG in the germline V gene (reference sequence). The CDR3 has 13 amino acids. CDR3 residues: CAWSAASTDTQYF. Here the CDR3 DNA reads TGTGCCTGGAGTGCAGCGAGCACAGATACGCAGTATTTT.

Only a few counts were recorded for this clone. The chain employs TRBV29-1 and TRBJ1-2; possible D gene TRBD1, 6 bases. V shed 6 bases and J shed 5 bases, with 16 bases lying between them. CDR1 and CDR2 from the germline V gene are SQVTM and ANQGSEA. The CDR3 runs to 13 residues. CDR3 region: CSVLAGGGYGYTF. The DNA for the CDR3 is TGCAGCGTCCTGGCCGGAGGGGGATATGGCTACACCTTC.

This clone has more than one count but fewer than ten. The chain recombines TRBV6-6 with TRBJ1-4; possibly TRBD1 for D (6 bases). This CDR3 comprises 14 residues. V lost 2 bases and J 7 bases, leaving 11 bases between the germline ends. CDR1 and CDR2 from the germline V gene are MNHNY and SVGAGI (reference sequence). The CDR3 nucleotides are TGTGCCAGCAGTTACAGGGACACGGGTGAAAAACTGTTTTTT. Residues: CASSYRDTGEKLFF.

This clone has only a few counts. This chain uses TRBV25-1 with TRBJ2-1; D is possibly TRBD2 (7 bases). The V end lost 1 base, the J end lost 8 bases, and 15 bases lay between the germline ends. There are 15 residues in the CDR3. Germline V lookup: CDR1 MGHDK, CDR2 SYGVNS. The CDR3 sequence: CASSEFDGGRDEQFF. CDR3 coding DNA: TGTGCCAGCAGTGAATTTGACGGGGGGCGTGATGAGCAGTTCTTC.

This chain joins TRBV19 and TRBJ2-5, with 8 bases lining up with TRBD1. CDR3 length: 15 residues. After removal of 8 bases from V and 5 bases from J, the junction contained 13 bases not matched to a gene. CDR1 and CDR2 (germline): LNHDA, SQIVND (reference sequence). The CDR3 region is CASRMIGQGMETQYF. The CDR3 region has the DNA TGTGCCAGTCGAATGATCGGACAGGGAATGGAGACCCAGTACTTC.

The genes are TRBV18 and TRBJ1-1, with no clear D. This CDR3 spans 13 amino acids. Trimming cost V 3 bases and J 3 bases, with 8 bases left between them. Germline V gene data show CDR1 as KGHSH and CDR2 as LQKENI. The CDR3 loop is CASSPFQYTEAFF. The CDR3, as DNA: TGTGCCAGCTCACCTTTTCAGTACACTGAAGCTTTCTTT.

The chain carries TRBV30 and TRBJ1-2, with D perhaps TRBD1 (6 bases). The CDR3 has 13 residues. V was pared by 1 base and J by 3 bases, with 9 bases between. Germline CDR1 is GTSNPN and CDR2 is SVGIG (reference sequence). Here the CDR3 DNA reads TGTGCCTGGAGTGCAGGGGAATACTATGGCTACACCTTC. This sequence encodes CAWSAGEYYGYTF.

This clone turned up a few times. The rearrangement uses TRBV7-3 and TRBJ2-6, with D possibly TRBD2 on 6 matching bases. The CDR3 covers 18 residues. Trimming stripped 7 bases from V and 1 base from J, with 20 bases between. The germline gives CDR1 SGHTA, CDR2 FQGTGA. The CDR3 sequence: CASTPSPGLQSGANVLTF. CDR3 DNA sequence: TGTGCCAGCACTCCCTCTCCCGGACTACAGTCTGGGGCCAACGTCCTGACTTTC.

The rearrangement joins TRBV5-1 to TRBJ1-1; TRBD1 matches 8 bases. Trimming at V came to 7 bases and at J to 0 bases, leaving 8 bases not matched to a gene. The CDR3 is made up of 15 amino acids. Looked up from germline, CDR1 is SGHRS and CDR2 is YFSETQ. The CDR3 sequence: CASGTGSFMNTEAFF. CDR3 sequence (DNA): TGCGCCAGCGGGACAGGAAGCTTCATGAACACTGAAGCTTTCTTT. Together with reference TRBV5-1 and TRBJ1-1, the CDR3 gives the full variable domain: KAGVTQTPRYLIKTRGQQVTLSCSPISGHRSVSWYQQTPGQGLQFLFEYFSETQRNKGNFPGRFSGRQFSNSRSEMNVSTLELGDSALYLCASGTGSFMNTEAFFGQGTRLTVV.

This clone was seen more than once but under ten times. The CDR3 loop reads CASSPGPGLAGFWAETQYF. CDR3 nucleotide sequence: TGTGCCAGCAGCCCCGGCCCGGGACTAGCGGGATTTTGGGCGGAGACCCAGTACTTC. This chain connects TRBV9 to TRBJ2-5, with 13 bases lining up with TRBD2. Germline assignment: CDR1 SGDLS and CDR2 YYNGEE. V lost 4 bases and J lost 5; bases outside the gene matches: 17. CDR3 length equals 19 residues.

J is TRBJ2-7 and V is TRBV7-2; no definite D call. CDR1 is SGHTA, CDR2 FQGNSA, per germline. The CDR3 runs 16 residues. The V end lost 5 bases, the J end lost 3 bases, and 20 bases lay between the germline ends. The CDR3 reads CASSPTDVGILYEQYV. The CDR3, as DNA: TGTGCCAGCAGCCCCACGGACGTAGGGATCCTCTACGAGCAGTACGTC.

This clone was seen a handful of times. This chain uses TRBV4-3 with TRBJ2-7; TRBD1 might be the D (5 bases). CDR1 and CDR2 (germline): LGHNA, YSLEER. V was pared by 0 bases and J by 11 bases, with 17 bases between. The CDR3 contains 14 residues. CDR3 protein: CASSQDLTDHPEYV. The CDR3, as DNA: TGCGCCAGCAGCCAAGACCTGACAGACCACCCGGAGTACGTC.

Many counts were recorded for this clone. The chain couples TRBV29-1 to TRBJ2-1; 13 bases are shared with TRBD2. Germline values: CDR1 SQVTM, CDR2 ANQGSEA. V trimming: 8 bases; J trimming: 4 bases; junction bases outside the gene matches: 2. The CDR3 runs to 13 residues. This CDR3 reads CSQGLAGYNEQFF. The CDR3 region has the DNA TGCAGCCAGGGACTAGCGGGATACAATGAGCAGTTCTTC.

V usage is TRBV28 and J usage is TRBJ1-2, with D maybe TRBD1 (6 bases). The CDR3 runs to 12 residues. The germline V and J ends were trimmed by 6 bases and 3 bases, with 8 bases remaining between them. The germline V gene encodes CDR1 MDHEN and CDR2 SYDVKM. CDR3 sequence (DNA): TGTGCCAGCAGCAGGGGTGACTATGGCTACACCTTC. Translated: CASSRGDYGYTF.

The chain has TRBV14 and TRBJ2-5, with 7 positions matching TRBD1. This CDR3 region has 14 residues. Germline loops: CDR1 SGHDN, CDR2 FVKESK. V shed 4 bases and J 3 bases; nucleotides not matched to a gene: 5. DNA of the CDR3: TGTGCCAGCAGCCCCCCCGACAGGGAAGAGACCCAGTACTTC. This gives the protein CASSPPDREETQYF.

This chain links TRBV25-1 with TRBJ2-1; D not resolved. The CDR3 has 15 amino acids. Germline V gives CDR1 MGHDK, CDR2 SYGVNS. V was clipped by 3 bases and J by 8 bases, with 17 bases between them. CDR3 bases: TGTGCCAGCAGTGATCACGGCGCGGCGCGCGATGAGCAGTTCTTC. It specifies CASSDHGAARDEQFF.

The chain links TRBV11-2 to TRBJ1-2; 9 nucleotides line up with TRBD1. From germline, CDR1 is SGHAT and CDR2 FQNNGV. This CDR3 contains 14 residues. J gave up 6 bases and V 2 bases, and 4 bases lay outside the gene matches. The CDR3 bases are TGTGCCAGCAGCTTATCCGACAGGGGGAATGGCTACACCTTC. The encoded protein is CASSLSDRGNGYTF.